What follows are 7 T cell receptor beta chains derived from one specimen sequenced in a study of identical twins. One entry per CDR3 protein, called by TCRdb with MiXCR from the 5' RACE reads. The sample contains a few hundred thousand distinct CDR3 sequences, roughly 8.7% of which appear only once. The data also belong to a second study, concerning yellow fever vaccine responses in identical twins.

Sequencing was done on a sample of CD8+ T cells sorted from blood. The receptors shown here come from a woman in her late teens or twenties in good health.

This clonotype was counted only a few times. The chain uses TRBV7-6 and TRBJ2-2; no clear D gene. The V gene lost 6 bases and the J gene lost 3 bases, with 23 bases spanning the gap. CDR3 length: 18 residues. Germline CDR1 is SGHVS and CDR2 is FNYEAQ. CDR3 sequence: CASSAWALVTRDTGELFF. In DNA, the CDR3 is TGTGCCAGCAGTGCGTGGGCCTTAGTTACTCGTGACACCGGGGAGCTGTTTTTT.

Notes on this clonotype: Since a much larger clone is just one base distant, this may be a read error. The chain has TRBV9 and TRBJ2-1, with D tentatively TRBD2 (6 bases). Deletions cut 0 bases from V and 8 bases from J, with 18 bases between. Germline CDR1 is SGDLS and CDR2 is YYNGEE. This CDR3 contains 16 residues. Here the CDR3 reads CASSVVAGGGYHEQFF. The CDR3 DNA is TGTGCCAGCAGCGTAGTGGCGGGTGGGGGGTACCATGAGCAGTTCTTC. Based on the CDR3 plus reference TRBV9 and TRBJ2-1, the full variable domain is DSGVTQTPKHLITATGQRVTLRCSPRSGDLSVYWYQQSLDQGLQFLIQYYNGEERAKGNILERFSAQQFPDLHSELNLSSLELGDSALYFCASSVVAGGGYHEQFFGPGTRLTVL.

The CDR3 is CAGGGLQGPDTQYF. DNA for the CDR3: TGTGCCGGGGGGGGACTTCAGGGGCCAGATACGCAGTATTTT. The rearrangement joins TRBV28 to TRBJ2-3, with D possibly being TRBD2 (7 bases). CDR3 size: 14 residues. The ends were cut back, 11 bases at V and 4 bases at J, with 19 bases in the middle. Per the germline V gene, CDR1 is MDHEN and CDR2 is SYDVKM.

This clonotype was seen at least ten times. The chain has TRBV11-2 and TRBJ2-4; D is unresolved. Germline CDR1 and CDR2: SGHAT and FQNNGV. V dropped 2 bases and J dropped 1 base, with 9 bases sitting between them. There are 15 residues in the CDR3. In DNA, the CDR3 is TGTGCCAGCAGCTTATCCACGGACGCCAAAAACATTCAGTACTTC. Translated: CASSLSTDAKNIQYF.

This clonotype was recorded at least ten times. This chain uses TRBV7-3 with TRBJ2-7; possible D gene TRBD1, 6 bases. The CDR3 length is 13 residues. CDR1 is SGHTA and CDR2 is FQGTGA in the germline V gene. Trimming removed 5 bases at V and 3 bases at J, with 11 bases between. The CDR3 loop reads CASSPTGYYEQYF. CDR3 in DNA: TGTGCCAGCAGCCCCACAGGGTACTACGAGCAGTACTTC.

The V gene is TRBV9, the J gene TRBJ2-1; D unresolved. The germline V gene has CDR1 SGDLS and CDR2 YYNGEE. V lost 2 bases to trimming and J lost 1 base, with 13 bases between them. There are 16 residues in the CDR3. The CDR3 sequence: CASSVPGTSSYNEQFF. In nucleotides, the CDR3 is TGTGCCAGCAGCGTCCCCGGCACCTCATCCTACAATGAGCAGTTCTTC.

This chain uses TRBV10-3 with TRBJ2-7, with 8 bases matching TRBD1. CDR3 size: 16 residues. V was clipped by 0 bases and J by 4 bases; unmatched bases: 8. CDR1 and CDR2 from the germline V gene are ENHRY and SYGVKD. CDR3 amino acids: CAISESSQGALYEQYF. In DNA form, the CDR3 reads TGTGCCATCAGTGAGTCGAGTCAGGGGGCGCTTTACGAGCAGTACTTC.